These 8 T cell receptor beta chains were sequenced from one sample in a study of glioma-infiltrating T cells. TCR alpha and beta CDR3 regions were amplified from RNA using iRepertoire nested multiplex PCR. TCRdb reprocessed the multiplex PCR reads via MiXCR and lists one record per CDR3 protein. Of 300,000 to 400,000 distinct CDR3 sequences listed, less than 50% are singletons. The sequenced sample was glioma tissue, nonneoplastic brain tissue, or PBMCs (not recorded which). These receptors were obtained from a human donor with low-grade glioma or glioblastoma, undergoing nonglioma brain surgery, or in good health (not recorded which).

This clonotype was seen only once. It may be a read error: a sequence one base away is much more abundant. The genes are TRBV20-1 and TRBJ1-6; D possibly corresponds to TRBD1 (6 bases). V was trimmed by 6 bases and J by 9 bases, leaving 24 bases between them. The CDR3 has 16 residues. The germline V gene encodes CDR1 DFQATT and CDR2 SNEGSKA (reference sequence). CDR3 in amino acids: CSAGALQGPRSSPLHF. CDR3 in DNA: TGCAGTGCGGGAGCGTTACAGGGTCCTCGTAGTTCACCCCTCCACTTT.

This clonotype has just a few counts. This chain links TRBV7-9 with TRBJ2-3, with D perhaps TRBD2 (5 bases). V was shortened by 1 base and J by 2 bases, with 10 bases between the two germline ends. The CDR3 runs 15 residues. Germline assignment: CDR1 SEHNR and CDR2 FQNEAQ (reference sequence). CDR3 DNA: TGTGCCAGCAGCTTAGAGGCGACTATCACAGATACGCAGTATTTT. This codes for CASSLEATITDTQYF.

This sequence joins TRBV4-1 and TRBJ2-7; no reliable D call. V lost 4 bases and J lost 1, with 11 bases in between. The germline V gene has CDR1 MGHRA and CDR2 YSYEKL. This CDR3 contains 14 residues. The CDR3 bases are TGCGCCAGCAGCCGAGCTACCGGGTCCTACGAGCAGTACTTC. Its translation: CASSRATGSYEQYF.

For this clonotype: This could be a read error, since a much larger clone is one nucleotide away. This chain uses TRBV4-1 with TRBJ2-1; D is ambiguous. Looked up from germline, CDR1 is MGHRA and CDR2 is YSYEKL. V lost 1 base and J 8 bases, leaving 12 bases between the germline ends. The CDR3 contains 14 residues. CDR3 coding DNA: TGCGCCAGCAGCCAAGGGTCGTTAGTCGATGAGCAGTTCTTC. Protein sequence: CASSQGSLVDEQFF.

CDR3 loop: CASSFVVLGSPLHF. The DNA for the CDR3 is TGTGCCAGCAGCTTCGTGGTTCTAGGATCACCCCTCCACTTT. The rearrangement uses TRBV7-9 and TRBJ1-6; D gene unclear. Germline V lookup: CDR1 SEHNR, CDR2 FQNEAQ (reference sequence). V lost 3 bases to trimming and J lost 10 bases, with 13 bases between them. This CDR3 has 14 residues.

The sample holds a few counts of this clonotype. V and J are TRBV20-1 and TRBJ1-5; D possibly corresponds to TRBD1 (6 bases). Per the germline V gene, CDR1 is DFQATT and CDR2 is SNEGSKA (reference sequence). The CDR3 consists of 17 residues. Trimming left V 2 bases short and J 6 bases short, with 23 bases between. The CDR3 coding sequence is TGCAGTGCTAGAAAACACGAACAGGGCCCATTCGGTCAGCCCCAGCATTTT. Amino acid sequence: CSARKHEQGPFGQPQHF.

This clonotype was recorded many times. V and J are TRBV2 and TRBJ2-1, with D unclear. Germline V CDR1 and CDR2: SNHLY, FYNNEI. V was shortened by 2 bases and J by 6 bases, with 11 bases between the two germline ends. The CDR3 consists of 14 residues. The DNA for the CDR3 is TGTGCCAGCAGTGAACAGGTGTCGTCCAATGAGCAGTTCTTC. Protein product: CASSEQVSSNEQFF.

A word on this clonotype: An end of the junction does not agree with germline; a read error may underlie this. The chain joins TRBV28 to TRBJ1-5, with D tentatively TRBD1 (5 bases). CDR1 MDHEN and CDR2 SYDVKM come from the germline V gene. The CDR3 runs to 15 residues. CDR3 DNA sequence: TGTGCCAGCAGTTTATACCCAGGGAGCAATAAGCCCCAGCATTTT. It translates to CASSLYPGSNKPQHF.